The 31 T cell receptor beta chains below all came from one sample that was sequenced in a study of identical twins. TCRdb independently ran MiXCR on the 5' RACE reads; one entry per CDR3 protein. The data contain hundreds of thousands of distinct CDR3 sequences, 5.5% to 7% of them singletons. These data also featured in a second study, about yellow fever vaccine responses in identical twins.

Material: memory (CD45RO+) T cells sorted from blood. The receptors come from a woman aged 18-35 years in good health.

The chain is built from TRBV5-6 and TRBJ2-1; 7 bases line up with TRBD1. The CDR3 is 14 amino acids. V shed 7 bases and J 7 bases; nucleotides not matched to a gene: 11. Germline loops: CDR1 SGHDT, CDR2 YYEEEE. This chain's CDR3 is CASQTGPQANEQFF. Here the CDR3 DNA reads TGTGCCAGCCAGACAGGGCCGCAGGCAAATGAGCAGTTCTTC.

At least ten counts were recorded for this clonotype. The rearrangement links TRBV6-1 to TRBJ1-5; D is uncertain. Germline loops: CDR1 MNHNS, CDR2 SASEGT. The CDR3 totals 16 residues. V was trimmed by 3 bases and J by 1 base, leaving 13 bases between them. The CDR3 loop reads CASSDAEMRSNQPQHF. The CDR3, as DNA: TGTGCCAGCAGTGACGCCGAGATGAGGAGCAATCAGCCCCAGCATTTT.

The rearrangement uses TRBV7-6 and TRBJ2-7; D gene uncertain. V shed 5 bases and J shed 0 bases, with 14 bases lying between them. Per the germline V gene, CDR1 is SGHVS and CDR2 is FNYEAQ. CDR3 length: 15 residues. CDR3 nucleotides: TGTGCCAGCAGCCCCCATAGCCTCCGCTCCTACGAGCAGTACTTC. Translating gives CASSPHSLRSYEQYF.

This clonotype was seen many times. This rearrangement joins TRBV20-1 to TRBJ2-5, with D maybe TRBD2 (6 bases). Trimming cost V 6 bases and J 5 bases, with 16 bases left between them. The CDR3 totals 13 residues. Germline V gene sequence: CDR1 DFQATT, CDR2 SNEGSKA (reference sequence). CDR3 loop: CSARRGMPETQYF. The CDR3 bases are TGCAGTGCGAGGCGGGGTATGCCTGAGACCCAGTACTTC.

The chain combines TRBV20-1 with TRBJ2-7; TRBD2 matches at 10 bases. CDR1 and CDR2 (germline): DFQATT, SNEGSKA (reference sequence). This CDR3 spans 15 amino acids. The junction had 11 bases not matched to a gene; V was cut back by 0 bases and J by 9 bases. The DNA for the CDR3 is TGCAGTGCTAGAGATCTAGCGGGGGACTTCTATAGGCAGTACGTC. It codes for CSARDLAGDFYRQYV.

V usage is TRBV20-1 and J usage is TRBJ2-3, with D perhaps matching TRBD1 (5 bases). The CDR3 sequence is 13 residues long. Germline V lookup: CDR1 DFQATT, CDR2 SNEGSKA (reference sequence). V was clipped by 5 bases and J by 3 bases, with 12 bases between them. The CDR3 here is CSARGSGTDTQYF. The CDR3 DNA reads TGCAGTGCTCGTGGGTCAGGGACAGATACGCAGTATTTT.

This clonotype was detected only a few times. The rearrangement uses TRBV7-8 and TRBJ2-3, with TRBD2 matching 9 bases. Germline V gene sequence: CDR1 SGHVS, CDR2 FQNEAQ. The CDR3 has 15 amino acids. The V gene end was trimmed by 5 bases and the J gene end by 3 bases; junction bases not matched to a gene: 6. CDR3 nucleotides: TGTGCCAGCAGCCCTGTAGCGGGAGTGACAGATACGCAGTATTTT. Translating gives CASSPVAGVTDTQYF.

The rearrangement uses TRBV20-1 and TRBJ1-3, with unresolved D. The CDR3 contains 11 residues. With 4 bases removed from V and 3 bases from J, the gap between germline ends came to 4 bases. Germline CDR1 and CDR2: DFQATT and SNEGSKA (reference sequence). This chain's CDR3 is CSATGGNTIYF. CDR3 DNA sequence: TGCAGTGCTACGGGTGGAAACACCATATATTTT.

This chain joins TRBV7-9 and TRBJ2-3, with a possible D match to TRBD2 (7 bases). Germline values: CDR1 SEHNR, CDR2 FQNEAQ (reference sequence). V lost 3 bases and J 5 bases, leaving 18 bases between the germline ends. The CDR3 runs 16 residues. The CDR3 region has the DNA TGTGCCAGCAGCTTCTGGGGGGGGGCCTGGATAGATACGCAGTATTTT. Translated: CASSFWGGAWIDTQYF.

This clonotype was counted between two and nine times. V is TRBV12-3 or TRBV12-4 and J is TRBJ2-5; no definite D call. The CDR3 spans 18 residues. V shed 1 base and J shed 3 bases, with 21 bases lying between them. The CDR3 is CASSLGRQWRSEKETQYF. As DNA, the CDR3 is TGTGCCAGCAGTTTAGGTCGGCAGTGGCGCTCCGAAAAAGAGACCCAGTACTTC.

The V call is TRBV27, the J call TRBJ1-1; the D gene is possibly TRBD1 (5 bases). Looked up from germline, CDR1 is MNHEY and CDR2 is SMNVEV (reference sequence). The CDR3 extends over 16 amino acids. Trimming cost V 3 bases and J 0 bases, with 14 bases left between them. The CDR3: CASSFSSGTLNTEAFF. DNA for the CDR3: TGTGCCAGCAGTTTCAGTTCCGGGACCCTGAACACTGAAGCTTTCTTT.

This clonotype occurred many times. The chain joins TRBV5-6 to TRBJ1-2; the match to TRBD1 covers 8 bases. In germline, CDR1 is SGHDT, CDR2 YYEEEE. The CDR3 length is 15 residues. V was pared by 4 bases and J by 0 bases, with 5 bases of the junction left unmatched. The CDR3 region is CASSIIQGANYGYTF. The CDR3 nucleotides are TGTGCCAGCAGCATTATACAGGGGGCTAACTATGGCTACACCTTC.

J is TRBJ2-2 and V is TRBV7-2; D is unresolved. Between the trimmed V and J ends, which lost 4 bases and 0 bases, there was a span of 9 bases. Germline CDR1 is SGHTA and CDR2 is FQGNSA. The CDR3 spans 15 residues. The CDR3 loop reads CASSSISANTGELFF. The CDR3 coding sequence is TGTGCCAGCAGCTCCATAAGCGCGAACACCGGGGAGCTGTTTTTT.

DNA for the CDR3: TGCGCCAGCAGCCAGACAGGGGTGAGCAATCAGCCCCAGCATTTT. This gives the protein CASSQTGVSNQPQHF. The V call is TRBV5-1, the J call TRBJ1-5; 8 nucleotides line up with TRBD1. V lost 4 bases to trimming and J lost 1 base; unmatched junction nucleotides: 4. The CDR3 has 15 amino acids. CDR1 is SGHRS, CDR2 YFSETQ, per germline.

The CDR3 coding sequence is TGTGCCAGCAGCCCCGCAGGGCCATTCCAAGAGACCCAGTACTTC. As protein: CASSPAGPFQETQYF. V gene TRBV3-1 combines with J gene TRBJ2-5; a weak D match, TRBD1 (5 bases). Per the germline V gene, CDR1 is LGHDT and CDR2 is YNNKEL (reference sequence). V lost 4 bases and J lost 1, with 13 bases in between. This CDR3 comprises 15 residues.

This clonotype was picked up many times. The chain employs TRBV12-3 or TRBV12-4 and TRBJ2-7; D is uncertain. CDR3 length equals 12 residues. V was clipped by 7 bases and J by 4 bases, with 11 bases between them. CDR3 DNA sequence: TGTGCCAGCACGCCCAACGCATACGAGCAGTACTTC. As protein: CASTPNAYEQYF.

The rearrangement links TRBV6-2 or TRBV6-3 to TRBJ2-3, with 9 bases fitting TRBD2. There are 14 residues in the CDR3. V trimming: 2 bases; J trimming: 4 bases; junction bases outside the gene matches: 1. Germline V gene data show CDR1 as MNHEY and CDR2 as SVGEGT. Written as DNA, the CDR3 is TGTGCCAGCAGTTACGCGGGGGGGGCAGATACGCAGTATTTT. It codes for CASSYAGGADTQYF.

This clonotype came up many times. CDR3 sequence: CASSQPLAGRGYNEQFF. DNA of the CDR3: TGTGCCAGCAGCCAACCTTTAGCGGGGAGAGGGTACAATGAGCAGTTCTTC. The chain recombines TRBV4-2 with TRBJ2-1; 8 nucleotides line up with TRBD2. With V trimmed by 2 bases and J by 4 bases, 10 bases remained unmatched. The CDR3 extends over 17 amino acids. CDR1 is LGHNA, CDR2 YNFKEQ, per germline.

This chain connects TRBV6-1 to TRBJ1-2, with D hard to call. Germline CDR1 reads MNHNS; CDR2 reads SASEGT. V lost 3 bases, J lost 4 bases, and 9 bases lay in between. This CDR3 spans 13 amino acids. CDR3 in amino acids: CASSDRPTYGYTF. In DNA, the CDR3 is TGTGCCAGCAGTGATAGACCTACCTATGGCTACACCTTC.

The rearrangement joins TRBV27 to TRBJ2-7; 7 bases agree with TRBD2. The CDR3 is made up of 14 amino acids. The trim removed 5 bases at V and 1 base at J, leaving 5 bases unmatched. Germline V gives CDR1 MNHEY, CDR2 SMNVEV (reference sequence). DNA for the CDR3: TGTGCCAGCAGTGCCCTCGGGGGGTCCTACGAGCAGTACTTC. This sequence encodes CASSALGGSYEQYF.

The chain has TRBV6-1 and TRBJ1-2, with a possible D match to TRBD1 (6 bases). Germline values: CDR1 MNHNS, CDR2 SASEGT. The CDR3 runs 14 residues. Trimming left V 6 bases short and J 2 bases short, with 13 bases between. CDR3 sequence (DNA): TGTGCCAGCAGGGGACACCGCCAAAACTATGGCTACACCTTC. Its protein is CASRGHRQNYGYTF.

This clonotype was observed a handful of times. The chain is built from TRBV5-1 and TRBJ2-7; D may be TRBD2 (6 bases). This CDR3 contains 17 residues. V lost 6 bases and J 3 bases, leaving 25 bases between the germline ends. From germline, CDR1 is SGHRS and CDR2 YFSETQ. For the CDR3, the DNA is TGCGCCAGCACCAGAGGGGTCGGCGGGAATACCATCTACGAGCAGTACTTC. This sequence encodes CASTRGVGGNTIYEQYF.

The chain combines TRBV29-1 with TRBJ2-1; D gene uncertain. The germline V gene has CDR1 SQVTM and CDR2 ANQGSEA. Trimming stripped 3 bases from V and 4 bases from J, with 7 bases between. The CDR3 length is 12 residues. The CDR3 DNA reads TGCAGCGTTGAGGACCGATACAATGAGCAGTTCTTC. It encodes CSVEDRYNEQFF.

There are a few counts of this clonotype. The chain is built from TRBV24-1 and TRBJ1-2, with D possibly being TRBD1 (5 bases). The CDR3 spans 14 residues. Germline loops: CDR1 KGHDR, CDR2 SFDVKD. V was shortened by 3 bases and J by 8 bases, with 15 bases between the two germline ends. CDR3 in DNA: TGTGCCACCAGTGATACCGGGACGGACACGGGCTACACCTTC. It encodes CATSDTGTDTGYTF.

This clonotype has at least ten counts. The V gene is TRBV3-1, the J gene TRBJ2-1, with D tentatively TRBD2 (6 bases). The CDR3 has 11 amino acids. The V end lost 3 bases, the J end lost 9 bases, and 6 bases lay between the germline ends. The germline V gene encodes CDR1 LGHDT and CDR2 YNNKEL (reference sequence). The CDR3 sequence is CASSHGGEQFF. CDR3 nucleotide sequence: TGTGCCAGCAGCCACGGGGGTGAGCAGTTCTTC.

There are many counts of this clonotype. This rearrangement joins TRBV12-3 or TRBV12-4 to TRBJ1-5, with D hard to call. The CDR3 spans 13 residues. With 1 base removed from V and 5 bases from J, the gap between germline ends came to 6 bases. The CDR3: CASSLGLDQPQHF. The CDR3 DNA follows: TGTGCCAGCAGTTTAGGCCTTGATCAGCCCCAGCATTTT.

This clonotype was recorded a few times. V and J are TRBV28 and TRBJ1-5; TRBD1 agrees at 9 bases. CDR1 and CDR2 from the germline V gene are MDHEN and SYDVKM. With V trimmed by 5 bases and J by 6 bases, 5 bases remained unmatched. The CDR3 extends over 14 amino acids. In nucleotides, the CDR3 is TGTGCCAGCAGTCGCACAGGGGGCCTTCAGCCCCAGCATTTT. It yields the protein CASSRTGGLQPQHF.

V and J are TRBV2 and TRBJ2-7; 8 bases fit TRBD2. The germline CDR1 and CDR2 sequences are SNHLY and FYNNEI. V lost 5 bases and J lost 0; bases outside the gene matches: 3. This CDR3 is 14 amino acids long. The DNA for the CDR3 is TGTGCCAGCAGTCAAAGCGGGAGCTCCTACGAGCAGTACTTC. Translating gives CASSQSGSSYEQYF.

At least ten counts were recorded for this clonotype. The chain uses TRBV27 and TRBJ1-1; D remains ambiguous. The germline V gene encodes CDR1 MNHEY and CDR2 SMNVEV (reference sequence). The CDR3 totals 13 residues. Trimming pared 3 bases from V and 4 bases from J, leaving 9 bases between. The CDR3 sequence: CASSFWGSTEAFF. In nucleotides, the CDR3 is TGTGCCAGCAGTTTTTGGGGTTCCACTGAAGCTTTCTTT.

A few counts support this clonotype. V usage is TRBV7-2 and J usage is TRBJ2-6; D may match TRBD1 or TRBD2 (5 bases each). In germline, CDR1 is SGHTA, CDR2 FQGNSA. The ends were cut back, 5 bases at V and 2 bases at J, with 16 bases in the middle. This CDR3 contains 17 residues. DNA for the CDR3: TGTGCCAGCAGCCCTTTCCACGGGGCGACTGGGGCCAACGTCCTGACTTTC. It encodes CASSPFHGATGANVLTF.

This clonotype was seen a handful of times. The V and J genes are TRBV7-7 and TRBJ2-2; D unclear. V was cut by 5 bases and J by 3 bases, with 10 bases left in between. The CDR3 has 14 amino acids. The germline V gene encodes CDR1 SSHAT and CDR2 FNYEAQ (reference sequence). CDR3 coding DNA: TGTGCCAGCAGCACTACATACTACACCGGGGAGCTGTTTTTT. Translated, it gives CASSTTYYTGELFF.